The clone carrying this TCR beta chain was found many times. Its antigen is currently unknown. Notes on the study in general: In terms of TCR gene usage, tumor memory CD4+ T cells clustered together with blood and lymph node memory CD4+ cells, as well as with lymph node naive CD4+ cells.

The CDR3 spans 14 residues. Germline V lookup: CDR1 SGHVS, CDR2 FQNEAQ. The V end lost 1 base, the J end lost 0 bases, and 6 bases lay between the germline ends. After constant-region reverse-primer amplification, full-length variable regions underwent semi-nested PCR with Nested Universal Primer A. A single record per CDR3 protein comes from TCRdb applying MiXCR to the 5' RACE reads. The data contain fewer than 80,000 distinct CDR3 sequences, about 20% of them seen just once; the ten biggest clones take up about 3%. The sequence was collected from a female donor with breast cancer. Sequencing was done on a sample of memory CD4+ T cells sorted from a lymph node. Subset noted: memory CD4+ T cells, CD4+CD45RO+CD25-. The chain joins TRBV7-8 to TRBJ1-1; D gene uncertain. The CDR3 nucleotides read TGTGCCAGCAGCTTAGGACGGTTGAACACTGAAGCTTTCTTT. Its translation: CASSLGRLNTEAFF.